The 7 T cell receptor beta chains below were found in one sample sequenced in a study of blood T cell repertoires in COVID-19. Data came from immunoSEQ multiplex PCR; TCRdb stores just in-frame clones and leaves some out. Of about 300,000 clones listed, 70% to 90% are singletons. The specimen was peripheral blood. The receptors come from a man aged 65 to 85 with acute or convalescent COVID-19.

The rearrangement joins TRBV18 to TRBJ2-7, with 9 positions matching TRBD2. The germline CDR1 and CDR2 sequences are KGHSH and LQKENI. There are 15 residues in the CDR3. The junction had 8 bases not matched to a gene; V was cut back by 6 bases and J by 2 bases. The CDR3 is CASSAGGAGTYEQYF. The CDR3 bases are TGTGCCAGCTCGGCGGGAGGGGCTGGAACCTACGAGCAGTACTTC.

The CDR3 DNA is TGTGCCAGCAGCCAAGGTTGGCGGGAGGTTGGCCTGTTTTTT. Translated, it gives CASSQGWREVGLFF. J is TRBJ2-2 and V is TRBV3-1 (or the pseudogene TRBV3-2), with 8 positions matching TRBD2. Germline V gene sequence: CDR1 LGHDT, CDR2 YNNKEL (reference sequence). V gave up 1 base and J gave up 14 bases; unmatched junction bases: 9. This CDR3 is built from 14 residues.

The CDR3 reads CASSSGANTEAFF. The CDR3 DNA follows: TGTGCCAGCAGCTCGGGAGCGAACACTGAAGCTTTCTTT. The chain joins TRBV5-6 to TRBJ1-1; D remains unclear. The CDR3 totals 13 residues. Between the trimmed V and J ends, which lost 3 bases and 1 base, there was a span of 7 bases. Germline V gene data show CDR1 as SGHDT and CDR2 as YYEEEE.

V and J are TRBV7-9 and TRBJ2-1; a weak D match, TRBD2 (6 bases). The CDR3 has 13 residues. Germline V gene sequence: CDR1 SEHNR, CDR2 FQNEAQ (reference sequence). The germline V and J ends were trimmed by 5 bases and 10 bases, with 15 bases remaining between them. In DNA, the CDR3 is TGTGCCAGCAGCATGGGGACTTCCGGGGAGCAGTTCTTC. Protein sequence: CASSMGTSGEQFF.

The chain uses TRBV5-6 and TRBJ1-2; 9 bases are shared with TRBD1. V dropped 4 bases and J dropped 8; count of bases not matched to a gene: 12. This CDR3 is built from 15 residues. CDR1 and CDR2 (germline): SGHDT, YYEEEE. The CDR3 here is CASSIGGTGIMGYTF. CDR3 in DNA: TGTGCCAGCAGCATAGGCGGGACAGGGATAATGGGCTACACCTTC. Combining the CDR3 with reference TRBV5-6 and TRBJ1-2 gives the whole variable domain DAGVTQSPTHLIKTRGQQVTLRCSPKSGHDTVSWYQQALGQGPQFIFQYYEEEERQRGNFPDRFSGHQFPNYSSELNVNALLLGDSALYLCASSIGGTGIMGYTFGSGTRLTVV.

V gene TRBV5-4 combines with J gene TRBJ1-3; TRBD1 aligns across 7 bases. The CDR3 length is 19 residues. Germline V gene lookup returns CDR1 SGHNT and CDR2 YYREEE (reference sequence). V lost 3 bases to trimming and J lost 0 bases; unmatched junction nucleotides: 15. The CDR3: CASSSNRGIGGISGNTIYF. In DNA form, the CDR3 reads TGTGCCAGCAGCTCAAACAGGGGTATAGGGGGGATCTCTGGAAACACCATATATTTT.

The chain combines TRBV6-6 with TRBJ1-1; D gene uncertain. Germline V gives CDR1 MNHNY, CDR2 SVGAGI (reference sequence). The CDR3 sequence is 13 residues long. The V gene lost 5 bases and the J gene lost 7 bases, with 14 bases spanning the gap. The CDR3 DNA reads TGTGCCAGCAGTGTGACTGCTCGGAGTGAAGCTTTCTTT. Residues: CASSVTARSEAFF.